This T cell receptor (beta chain) was recorded in a study of identical twins. Germline values: CDR1 SEHNR, CDR2 FQNEAQ (reference sequence). V lost 5 bases and J lost 2, with 13 bases in between. This CDR3 has 15 amino acids. This clonotype was counted only a few times. The antigen is not known. A universal primer site was added by template switching, and unique molecular identifiers were carried by the cDNA. TCRdb itself ran the 5' RACE reads through MiXCR, one entry per CDR3 protein. The sample consists of 450,000 to 600,000 distinct CDR3 sequences, around 22% of them appearing once. Overall study results and limits: There is a chance that invariant MAIT and iNKT cells partially muddied zero-insertion analyses. There was more out-of-frame TCR alpha sharing in monozygotic twins than models estimated.

This same sample was also part of a study on yellow fever vaccine responses in identical twins.

This chain links TRBV7-9 with TRBJ2-1; a possible D gene is TRBD2 (6 bases). The sequenced sample was CD4+ T cells sorted from blood. This sequence was found in a woman under 30 in good health. CDR3 loop: CASSHRLGTYNEQFF. Written as DNA, the CDR3 is TGTGCCAGCAGCCACAGACTAGGCACCTACAATGAGCAGTTCTTC.